The rows below give T cell receptor beta chains drawn from one sample of a study of T cells in Graves' hyperthyroidism and ophthalmopathy. From the multiplex PCR reads, TCRdb called clonotypes with MiXCR, one entry per CDR3 protein. Seen here are about 560,000 distinct CDR3 sequences, about 43% observed once, and the top ten hold just over 8%. Input material: peripheral blood or thyroid tissue (not recorded which). The source is a woman younger than 35 with Graves' hyperthyroidism. Both conserved end residues are part of each CDR3. A D gene is named only where the DNA matches it firmly. Not every row has a clone size; where given, it reads once, few, many or a size class.

j_call d_call v_call clone_size cdr3_aa cdr3_nt
TRBJ2-7 - TRBV2 - CASTLTDDSSYEQYF TGTGCCAGCACCCTGACAGACGACAGCTCCTACGAGCAGTACTTC
TRBJ2-7 - TRBV7-9 - CASGQRSPTYEQYF TGTGCCAGCGGCCAACGCAGTCCCACCTACGAGCAGTACTTC
TRBJ1-2 - TRBV12-3/TRBV12-4 many CASSLESLYGYTF TGTGCCAGCAGTTTAGAATCCCTCTATGGCTACACCTTC
TRBJ1-1 TRBD1 TRBV7-9 - CASSLAQGGNTEAFF TGTGCCAGCAGCTTAGCCCAGGGGGGGAACACTGAAGCTTTCTTT
TRBJ1-5 - TRBV12-3/TRBV12-4 - CASSLEPGNQPQHF TGTGCCAGCAGTTTAGAGCCCGGCAATCAGCCCCAGCATTTT
TRBJ2-7 TRBD1 TRBV24-1 - CATSATGRYEQYF TGTGCCACCAGTGCGACAGGGAGATACGAGCAGTACTTC
TRBJ1-1 - TRBV29-1 many CSALTGLEAEAFF TGCAGCGCCCTTACAGGGCTGGAAGCTGAAGCTTTCTTT
TRBJ2-6 - TRBV5-1 - CASSPRIKEPSGANVLTF TGCGCCAGCAGCCCGCGGATCAAAGAGCCCTCTGGGGCCAACGTCCTGACTTTC
TRBJ2-5 - TRBV7-6 many CASSLVFETQYF TGTGCCAGCAGCTTAGTTTTCGAGACCCAGTACTTC
TRBJ2-7 TRBD1 TRBV24-1 - CSARKTEGASYEQYF TGCAGTGCTAGAAAGACAGAGGGGGCTTCCTACGAGCAGTACTTC
TRBJ2-7 TRBD2 TRBV5-1 - CASSLGGGNEQYF TGCGCCAGCAGCTTGGGCGGGGGAAACGAGCAGTACTTC
TRBJ2-7 TRBD1 TRBV2 - CAIAGGYNEQYF TGTGCCATCGCAGGGGGCTACAATGAGCAGTACTTC
TRBJ2-5 - TRBV29-1 - CSVVTGNQETQYF TGCAGCGTAGTAACAGGGAATCAAGAGACCCAGTACTTC
TRBJ1-4 - TRBV25-1 - CASSESGTTNEKLFF TGTGCCAGCAGTGAATCAGGGACAACTAATGAAAAACTGTTTTTT
TRBJ1-1 - TRBV7-9 - CAGSLGDTNTEAFF TGTGCCGGCAGCTTGGGTGACACGAACACTGAAGCTTTCTTT
TRBJ2-7 TRBD1 TRBV13 - CASSARTGAHEQYF TGTGCCAGCAGCGCCCGGACAGGGGCCCACGAGCAGTACTTC
TRBJ1-2 - TRBV7-9 many CASSLRQPYGYTF TGTGCCAGCAGCTTAAGACAGCCATATGGCTACACCTTC
TRBJ1-5 - TRBV20-1 - CSARDQVGSYSNQPQHF TGCAGTGCTAGAGATCAGGTTGGCAGTTATAGCAATCAGCCCCAGCATTTT
TRBJ2-5 - TRBV2 once CASSNLLGGETQYF TGTGCCAGCAGCAATTTGTTAGGGGGAGAGACCCAGTACTTC
TRBJ2-5 - TRBV20-1 - CSARDGQSETQYF TGCAGTGCTAGAGACGGACAGTCAGAGACCCAGTACTTC
TRBJ1-6 - TRBV29-1 once CSVFPGRNSPLHF TGCAGCGTTTTCCCAGGGAGGAATTCACCCCTCCACTTT
TRBJ2-5 - TRBV10-1 once CASRLPGRGKETQYF TGCGCCAGCAGACTGCCGGGACGGGGGAAAGAGACCCAGTACTTC
TRBJ2-3 TRBD2 TRBV7-9 - CASSLGAGASRTQYF TGTGCCAGCAGCTTAGGAGCGGGGGCCTCGAGGACGCAGTATTTT
TRBJ1-2 - TRBV7-6 - CASSLRTYNYGSTF TGTGCCAGCAGCCTCCGGACATATAACTATGGCTCCACCTTC
TRBJ1-2 - TRBV7-9 many CASSHNANYGYTF TGTGCCAGCAGCCACAATGCTAACTATGGCTACACCTTC
TRBJ2-1 TRBD1 TRBV29-1 - CSVGGVGQGGFNEQFF TGCAGCGTTGGCGGAGTCGGACAGGGTGGGTTTAATGAGCAGTTCTTC
TRBJ2-7 TRBD2 TRBV19 - CASSIDSAGVYEQYF TGTGCCAGTAGTATCGACTCAGCGGGAGTCTACGAGCAGTACTTC
TRBJ1-4 - TRBV20-1 - CSASNWGRGEKLFF TGCAGTGCTAGTAATTGGGGCAGGGGCGAAAAACTGTTTTTT
TRBJ2-5 - TRBV24-1 - CATSGGRVETQYF TGTGCCACCAGTGGGGGGCGGGTGGAGACCCAGTACTTC
TRBJ1-4 TRBD1 TRBV24-1 - CATSDLRQGVGEKLFF TGTGCCACCAGTGATTTAAGGCAGGGGGTTGGAGAAAAACTGTTTTTT
TRBJ2-7 - TRBV2 few CASSRGEVSYEQYF TGTGCCAGCAGCAGGGGGGAGGTTTCCTACGAGCAGTACTTC
TRBJ1-1 - TRBV25-1 many CASTGNTEAFF TGTGCCAGCACGGGGAACACTGAAGCTTTCTTT
TRBJ1-2 - TRBV7-2 - CASSQEWGGDGYTF TGTGCCAGCAGCCAAGAATGGGGAGGTGATGGCTACACCTTC
TRBJ1-1 - TRBV7-9 - CASSLVAGSLTEAFF TGTGCCAGCAGCTTAGTCGCAGGATCCCTCACTGAAGCTTTCTTT
TRBJ1-1 - TRBV7-9 few CASSASWQSLAGDAPAFF TGTGCCAGCAGCGCAAGTTGGCAGTCCCTCGCGGGCGACGCACCGGCTTTCTTT
TRBJ2-5 - TRBV6-1 once CASTGVGAGETQYF TGTGCCAGCACCGGAGTTGGAGCCGGGGAGACCCAGTACTTC
TRBJ2-2 TRBD2 TRBV7-2 - CASSLAVTSSGSTVGGELFF TGTGCCAGCAGCTTAGCCGTTACGTCTAGCGGGAGCACGGTTGGCGGGGAGCTGTTTTTT
TRBJ2-7 - TRBV2 - CASSEVPGEQYF TGTGCCAGCAGTGAAGTGCCCGGCGAGCAGTACTTC
TRBJ1-6 - TRBV7-2 many CASSWQGRSPLHF TGTGCCAGCAGCTGGCAAGGCAGGTCACCCCTCCACTTT
TRBJ1-5 TRBD1 TRBV25-1 - CASSVMRTGVIRQPQHF TGTGCCAGCAGTGTAATGCGGACAGGGGTAATTCGTCAGCCCCAGCATTTT
TRBJ2-2 - TRBV10-3 many CAIMTGGTGELFF TGTGCCATCATGACAGGCGGGACCGGGGAGCTGTTTTTT
TRBJ2-5 TRBD2 TRBV7-3 once CASSLSLAGGRTQYF TGTGCCAGCAGCTTATCTCTAGCGGGAGGGCGGACCCAGTACTTC
TRBJ2-7 TRBD1 TRBV20-1 - CSAKGQGSSYEQYF TGTAGTGCAAAGGGACAGGGAAGCTCCTACGAGCAGTACTTC
TRBJ2-7 - TRBV5-8 few CASSQDLRTSSSYEQYF TGTGCCAGCAGCCAAGATCTGAGGACCTCAAGCTCCTACGAGCAGTACTTC
TRBJ1-6 - TRBV25-1 - CASSQDGGRKWNSPLHF TGCGCCAGCAGCCAAGATGGTGGAAGAAAATGGAATTCACCCCTCCACTTT
TRBJ1-2 TRBD1 TRBV14 - CASRQNRDRSLSNYGYTF TGTGCCAGCAGACAGAACCGGGACAGGTCCCTTAGCAACTATGGCTACACCTTC
TRBJ2-7 TRBD2 TRBV7-2 few CASSQGTSASYEQYF TGCGCCAGCAGCCAGGGGACTAGCGCCTCCTACGAGCAGTACTTC
TRBJ1-1 - TRBV2 many CASEGVMNTEAFF TGTGCCAGCGAGGGGGTAATGAACACTGAAGCTTTCTTT
TRBJ2-3 - TRBV15 - CATSRAQDTQYF TGTGCCACCAGCAGAGCTCAAGATACGCAGTATTTT
TRBJ1-5 - TRBV14 once CASREAGRANQPQHF TGTGCCAGCAGAGAGGCAGGGAGGGCTAATCAGCCCCAGCATTTT
TRBJ1-2 - TRBV10-3 many CAISESERFYGYTF TGTGCCATCAGTGAATCGGAGCGCTTCTATGGCTACACCTTC
TRBJ2-2 TRBD2 TRBV7-3 few CASSSPSTGGPAGELFF TGTGCCAGCAGCTCCCCCTCGACGGGAGGGCCAGCCGGGGAGCTGTTTTTT
TRBJ2-2 - TRBV2 - CASRRGGRGTGELFF TGTGCCAGCAGGCGTGGAGGGAGAGGCACCGGGGAGCTGTTTTTT
TRBJ1-2 TRBD1 TRBV24-1 - CATSGWDNRGLSNYGYTF TGTGCCACCAGTGGATGGGACAACAGGGGCCTTTCTAACTATGGCTACACCTTC
TRBJ2-5 - TRBV20-1 many CTLTRVQTQYF TGCACCCTGACTCGGGTTCAGACCCAGTACTTC
TRBJ1-4 - TRBV25-1 - CASRGRGSEKLFF TGTGCCAGCCGGGGGAGGGGCAGTGAAAAACTGTTTTTT
TRBJ1-4 - TRBV7-9 - CASRRTGTDEKLFF TGTGCCAGCAGGCGAACAGGGACGGATGAAAAACTGTTTTTT
TRBJ2-3 TRBD2 TRBV15 - CATSRELAGGGDTQYF TGTGCCACCAGCAGAGAACTAGCGGGAGGCGGAGATACGCAGTATTTT
TRBJ2-7 TRBD2 TRBV20-1 many CSARGLAGSYEQYF TGCAGTGCTAGAGGACTAGCGGGATCCTACGAGCAGTACTTC